The entry below gives a single T cell receptor beta chain sequence along with its context. Its antigen remains unknown. The sample is drawn from a study of siplizumab effects on memory and regulatory T cells. Study-wide findings and caveats: The naive T cell population seemed more diverse than memory cells and seemed a major contributor to the alloresponse. In controls, 25% to 30% of mappable alloreactive CD4+ clones were Treg-derived on average, versus roughly 63% with siplizumab. Researchers could not give a naive or memory phenotype to roughly 80-95% of proliferating CD4+ or CD8+ clones.

Sequenced by immunoSEQ multiplex PCR; TCRdb stores in-frame clones only, minus some. The sample records about 63,000 clones, approximately 87% being singletons. The CDR3 covers 15 residues. Trimming shortened V by 5 bases and J by 0 bases, and 11 bases separated the two germline ends. The V gene's germline CDR1 is SNHLY and CDR2 FYNNEI. This TCR was sampled from a human donor in good health. Sequenced sample: memory CD4+ T cells sorted from blood. The V call is TRBV2, the J call TRBJ1-5; possible D gene TRBD1, 6 bases. The CDR3 bases are TGTGCCAGCAGTCCAGACAGGACTAGCAATCAGCCCCAGCATTTT. Encoded protein: CASSPDRTSNQPQHF.